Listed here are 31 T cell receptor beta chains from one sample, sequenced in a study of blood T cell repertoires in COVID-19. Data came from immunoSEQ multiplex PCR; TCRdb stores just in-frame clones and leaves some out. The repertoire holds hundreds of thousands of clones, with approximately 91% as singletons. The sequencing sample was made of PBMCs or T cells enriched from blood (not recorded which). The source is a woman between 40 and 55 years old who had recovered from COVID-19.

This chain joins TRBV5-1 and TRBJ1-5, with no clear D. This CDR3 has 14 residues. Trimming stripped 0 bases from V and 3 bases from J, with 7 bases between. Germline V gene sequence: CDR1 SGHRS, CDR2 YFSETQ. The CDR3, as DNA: TGCGCCAGCAGCTTGGACAGTCACAATCAGCCCCAGCATTTT. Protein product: CASSLDSHNQPQHF.

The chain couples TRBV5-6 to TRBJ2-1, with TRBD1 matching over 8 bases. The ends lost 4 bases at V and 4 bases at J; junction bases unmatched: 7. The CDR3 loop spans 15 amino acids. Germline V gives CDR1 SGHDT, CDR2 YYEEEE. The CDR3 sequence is CASSTKDREYNEQFF. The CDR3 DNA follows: TGTGCCAGCAGCACCAAGGACAGGGAGTACAATGAGCAGTTCTTC.

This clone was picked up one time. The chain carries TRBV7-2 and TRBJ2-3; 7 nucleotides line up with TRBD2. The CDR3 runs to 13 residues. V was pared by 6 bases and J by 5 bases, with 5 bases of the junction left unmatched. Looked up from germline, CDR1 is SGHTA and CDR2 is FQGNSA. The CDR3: CASRAPGGDTQYF. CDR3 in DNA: TGTGCCAGCAGAGCCCCGGGGGGAGATACGCAGTATTTT.

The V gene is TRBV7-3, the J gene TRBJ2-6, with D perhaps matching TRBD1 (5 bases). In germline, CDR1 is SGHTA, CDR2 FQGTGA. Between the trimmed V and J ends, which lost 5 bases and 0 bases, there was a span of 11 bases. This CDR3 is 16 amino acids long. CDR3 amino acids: CASSPQGSSGANVLTF. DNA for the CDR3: TGTGCCAGCAGCCCCCAGGGTTCCTCTGGGGCCAACGTCCTGACTTTC.

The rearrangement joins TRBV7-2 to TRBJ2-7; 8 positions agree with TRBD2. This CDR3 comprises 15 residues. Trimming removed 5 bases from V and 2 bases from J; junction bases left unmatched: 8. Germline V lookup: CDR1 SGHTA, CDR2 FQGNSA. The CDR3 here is CASSPLVAGPYEQYF. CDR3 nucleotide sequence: TGTGCCAGCAGCCCCTTGGTAGCGGGACCCTACGAGCAGTACTTC.

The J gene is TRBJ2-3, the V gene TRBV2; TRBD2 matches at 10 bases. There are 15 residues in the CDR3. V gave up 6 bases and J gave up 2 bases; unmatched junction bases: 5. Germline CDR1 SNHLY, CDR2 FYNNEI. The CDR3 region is CASRPLAGDTDTQYF. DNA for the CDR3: TGTGCCAGCAGGCCGCTAGCGGGAGACACAGATACGCAGTATTTT.

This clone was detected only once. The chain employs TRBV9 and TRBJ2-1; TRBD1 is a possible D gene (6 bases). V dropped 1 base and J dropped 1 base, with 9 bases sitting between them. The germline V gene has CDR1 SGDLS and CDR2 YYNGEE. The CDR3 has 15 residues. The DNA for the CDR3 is TGTGCCAGCAGCGTAATGGGGGCGTCCTACAATGAGCAGTTCTTC. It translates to CASSVMGASYNEQFF. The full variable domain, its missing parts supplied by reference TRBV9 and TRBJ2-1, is DSGVTQTPKHLITATGQRVTLRCSPRSGDLSVYWYQQSLDQGLQFLIQYYNGEERAKGNILERFSAQQFPDLHSELNLSSLELGDSALYFCASSVMGASYNEQFFGPGTRLTVL.

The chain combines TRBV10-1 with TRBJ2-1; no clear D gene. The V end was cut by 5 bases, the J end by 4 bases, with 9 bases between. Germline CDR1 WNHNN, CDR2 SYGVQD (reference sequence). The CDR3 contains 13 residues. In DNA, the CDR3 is TGCGCCAGCAGTTCCACTGGTTACAATGAGCAGTTCTTC. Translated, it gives CASSSTGYNEQFF.

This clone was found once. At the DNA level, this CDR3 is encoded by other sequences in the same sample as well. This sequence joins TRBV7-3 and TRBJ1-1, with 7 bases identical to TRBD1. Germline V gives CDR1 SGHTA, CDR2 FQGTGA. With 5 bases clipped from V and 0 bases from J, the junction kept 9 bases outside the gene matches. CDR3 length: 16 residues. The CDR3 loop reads CASSPQGGTVNTEAFF. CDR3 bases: TGTGCCAGCAGCCCGCAGGGGGGTACAGTGAACACTGAAGCTTTCTTT.

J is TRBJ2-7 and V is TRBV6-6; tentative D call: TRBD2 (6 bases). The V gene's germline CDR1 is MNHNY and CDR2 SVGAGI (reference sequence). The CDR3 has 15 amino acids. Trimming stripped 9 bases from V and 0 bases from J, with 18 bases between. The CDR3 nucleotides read TGTGCCAGTAACTCGGTAGCTAGCGCCTCCTACGAGCAGTACTTC. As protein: CASNSVASASYEQYF.

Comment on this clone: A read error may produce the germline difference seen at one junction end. CDR3 coding DNA: TGTGCCAGCAGTAGGACTAGCGGGAGGCCCGCGTGGGTCTTC. Translated, it gives CASSRTSGRPAWVF. This chain connects TRBV28 to TRBJ2-1, with 14 bases that match TRBD2. CDR1 and CDR2 (germline): MDHEN, SYDVKM. CDR3 length equals 14 residues.

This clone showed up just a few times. CDR3 sequence (DNA): TGTGCCAGCAGCGCGGGACTAGCGGGAGTGGCCTACGAGCAGTACTTC. The encoded protein is CASSAGLAGVAYEQYF. This chain uses TRBV5-4 with TRBJ2-7, with TRBD2 matching over 14 bases. V was pared by 4 bases and J by 2 bases, with 5 bases of the junction left unmatched. This CDR3 region has 16 residues. The germline V gene has CDR1 SGHNT and CDR2 YYREEE (reference sequence).

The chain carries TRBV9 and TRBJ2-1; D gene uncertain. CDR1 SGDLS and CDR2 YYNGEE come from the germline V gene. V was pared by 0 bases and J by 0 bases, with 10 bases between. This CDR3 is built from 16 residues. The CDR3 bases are TGTGCCAGCAGCGTAGAGCCCGCTAGCTCCTACAATGAGCAGTTCTTC. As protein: CASSVEPASSYNEQFF.

The CDR3 DNA reads as TGTGCCAGCAGCTCTACCGGGACGGGAGGCACAGATACGCAGTATTTT. Its protein is CASSSTGTGGTDTQYF. The rearrangement joins TRBV7-3 to TRBJ2-3; D might be TRBD2 (6 bases). Germline V CDR1 and CDR2: SGHTA, FQGTGA. The CDR3 sequence is 16 residues long. With 4 bases removed from V and 1 base from J, the gap between germline ends came to 15 bases.

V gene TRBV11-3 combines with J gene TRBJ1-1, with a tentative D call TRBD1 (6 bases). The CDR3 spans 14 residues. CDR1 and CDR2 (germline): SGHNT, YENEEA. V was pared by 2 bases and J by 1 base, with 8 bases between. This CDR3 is CASSLQGPNTEAFF. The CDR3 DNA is TGTGCCAGCAGCTTACAGGGGCCGAACACTGAAGCTTTCTTT.

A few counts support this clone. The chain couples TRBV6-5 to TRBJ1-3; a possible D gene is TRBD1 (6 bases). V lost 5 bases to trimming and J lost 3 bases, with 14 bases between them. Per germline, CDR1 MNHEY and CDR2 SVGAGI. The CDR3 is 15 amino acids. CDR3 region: CASSLGQPGGNTIYF. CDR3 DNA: TGTGCCAGCAGTCTCGGACAGCCTGGTGGAAACACCATATATTTT.

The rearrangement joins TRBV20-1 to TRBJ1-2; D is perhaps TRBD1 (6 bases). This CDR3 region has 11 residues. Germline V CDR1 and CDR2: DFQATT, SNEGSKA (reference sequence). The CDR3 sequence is CIQQGRSGYTF. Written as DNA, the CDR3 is TGCATTCAACAGGGAAGAAGTGGCTACACCTTC.

In DNA, the CDR3 is TGTGCCAGTAGTATAGGGCCCAGGATGAACACTGAAGCTTTCTTT. Translating gives CASSIGPRMNTEAFF. This chain uses TRBV19 with TRBJ1-1; D is unresolved. The V gene's germline CDR1 is LNHDA and CDR2 SQIVND (reference sequence). There are 15 residues in the CDR3. V was trimmed by 1 base and J by 0 bases, leaving 9 bases between them.

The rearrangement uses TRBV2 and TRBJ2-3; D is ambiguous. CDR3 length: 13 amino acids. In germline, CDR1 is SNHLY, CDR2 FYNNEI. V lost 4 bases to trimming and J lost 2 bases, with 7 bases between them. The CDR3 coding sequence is TGTGCCAGCAGTGGGCTTTTCACAGATACGCAGTATTTT. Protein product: CASSGLFTDTQYF.

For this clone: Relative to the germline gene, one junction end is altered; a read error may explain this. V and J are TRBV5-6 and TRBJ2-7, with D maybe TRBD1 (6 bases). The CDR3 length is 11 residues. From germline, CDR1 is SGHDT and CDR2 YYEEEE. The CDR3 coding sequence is TGTGCCAGCAGCTACCGGGACAAAGAATCTTTC. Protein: CASSYRDKESF. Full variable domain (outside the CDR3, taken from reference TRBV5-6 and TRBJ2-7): DAGVTQSPTHLIKTRGQQVTLRCSPKSGHDTVSWYQQALGQGPQFIFQYYEEEERQRGNFPDRFSGHQFPNYSSELNVNALLLGDSALYLCASSYRDKESFGPGTRLTVT.

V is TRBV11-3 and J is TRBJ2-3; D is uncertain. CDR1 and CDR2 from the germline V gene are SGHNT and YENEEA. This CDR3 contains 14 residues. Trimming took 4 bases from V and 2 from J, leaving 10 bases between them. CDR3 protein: CASSSTSITDTQYF. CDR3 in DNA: TGTGCCAGCAGCTCCACGTCTATCACAGATACGCAGTATTTT.

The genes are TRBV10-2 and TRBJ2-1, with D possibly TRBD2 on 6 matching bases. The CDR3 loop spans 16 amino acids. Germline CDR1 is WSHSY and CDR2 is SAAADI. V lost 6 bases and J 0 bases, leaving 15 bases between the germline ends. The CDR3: CASRTPGVSSYNEQFF. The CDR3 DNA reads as TGCGCCAGCAGAACCCCGGGGGTTAGCTCCTACAATGAGCAGTTCTTC.

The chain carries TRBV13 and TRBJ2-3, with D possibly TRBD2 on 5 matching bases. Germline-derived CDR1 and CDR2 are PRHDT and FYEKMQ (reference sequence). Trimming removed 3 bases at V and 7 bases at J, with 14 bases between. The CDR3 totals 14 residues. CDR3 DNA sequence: TGTGCCAGCAGCTTTACTAGATTCCAAAATACGCAGTATTTT. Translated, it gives CASSFTRFQNTQYF.

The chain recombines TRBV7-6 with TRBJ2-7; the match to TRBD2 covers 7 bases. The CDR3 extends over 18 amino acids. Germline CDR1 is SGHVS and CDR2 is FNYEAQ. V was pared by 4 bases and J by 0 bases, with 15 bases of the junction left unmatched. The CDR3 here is CASSSSTSGDSSSYEQYF. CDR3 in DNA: TGTGCCAGCAGCTCCTCGACCAGCGGGGATTCGAGCTCCTACGAGCAGTACTTC.

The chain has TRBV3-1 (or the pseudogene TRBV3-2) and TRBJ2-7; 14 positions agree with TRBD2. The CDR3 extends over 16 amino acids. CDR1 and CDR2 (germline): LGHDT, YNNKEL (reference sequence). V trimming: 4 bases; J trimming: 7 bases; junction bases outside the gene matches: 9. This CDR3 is CASSPPGLAGAWEQYF. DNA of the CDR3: TGTGCCAGCAGCCCTCCGGGACTAGCGGGAGCATGGGAGCAGTACTTC.

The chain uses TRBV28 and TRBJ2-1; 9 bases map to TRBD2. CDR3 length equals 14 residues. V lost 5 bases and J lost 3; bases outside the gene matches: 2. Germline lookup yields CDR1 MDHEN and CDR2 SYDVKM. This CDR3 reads CASSQRGVYNEQFF. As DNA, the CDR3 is TGTGCCAGCAGTCAGCGGGGGGTCTACAATGAGCAGTTCTTC.

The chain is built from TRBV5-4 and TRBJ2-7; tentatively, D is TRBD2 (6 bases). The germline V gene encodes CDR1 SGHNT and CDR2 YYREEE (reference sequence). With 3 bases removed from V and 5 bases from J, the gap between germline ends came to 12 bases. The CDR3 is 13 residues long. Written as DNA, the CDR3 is TGTGCCAGCAGCTGGAGCGGGTTGGACGAGCAGTACTTC. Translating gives CASSWSGLDEQYF.

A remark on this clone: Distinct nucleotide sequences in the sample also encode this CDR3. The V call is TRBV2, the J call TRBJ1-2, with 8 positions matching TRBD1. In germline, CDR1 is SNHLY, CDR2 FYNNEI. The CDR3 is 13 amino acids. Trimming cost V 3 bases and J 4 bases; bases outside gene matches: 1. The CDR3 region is CASSDGQGYGYTF. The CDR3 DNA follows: TGTGCCAGCAGTGATGGACAGGGCTATGGCTACACCTTC.

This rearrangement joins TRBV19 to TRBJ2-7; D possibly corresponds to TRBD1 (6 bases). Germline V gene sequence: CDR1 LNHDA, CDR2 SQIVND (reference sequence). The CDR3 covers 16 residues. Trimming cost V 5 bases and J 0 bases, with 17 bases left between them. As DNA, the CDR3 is TGTGCCAGTAGTTCGCCCGGGACAAGAAGCTCCTACGAGCAGTACTTC. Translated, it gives CASSSPGTRSSYEQYF.

The CDR3 region is CASSYSSEKLFF. CDR3 bases: TGTGCCAGCAGTTACTCGAGTGAAAAACTGTTTTTT. The V gene is TRBV6-2 or TRBV6-3, the J gene TRBJ1-4, with D uncertain. V shed 0 bases and J shed 7 bases, with 3 bases lying between them. The CDR3 sequence is 12 residues long. CDR1 is MNHEY and CDR2 is SVGEGT in the germline V gene.

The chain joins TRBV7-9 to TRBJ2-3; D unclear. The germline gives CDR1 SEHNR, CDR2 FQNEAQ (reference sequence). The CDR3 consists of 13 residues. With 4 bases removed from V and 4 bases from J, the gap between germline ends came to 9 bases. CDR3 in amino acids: CASSSAKSDTQYF. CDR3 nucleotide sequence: TGTGCCAGCAGCTCCGCTAAGTCAGATACGCAGTATTTT.